These 16 T cell receptor beta chains were sequenced from one sample in a study of tissue T cells after allogeneic stem cell transplantation. Using immunoSEQ multiplex PCR, the repertoire was profiled, and TCRdb retains in-frame clones only, with some absent. The data contain tens of thousands of clones, about 70% of them singletons. The sample comprised blood. The receptors derive from a female BALB/c mouse in good health. MHC haplotype: H2-d.

This clone occurred a few times. Gene names refer to mouse genes. The read terminates 1 residue before the CDR3 end, so the remaining end is supplied by the germline J gene. This chain uses TRBV14 with TRBJ2-2; 11 nucleotides align to TRBD1. V lost 2 bases, J lost 4 bases, and 1 base stayed unmatched. The CDR3 is made up of 15 amino acids. Germline V gene sequence: CDR1 SGHDT, CDR2 FRDEAV. This chain's CDR3 is CASSLGQGGTGQLYF. The part of the CDR3 DNA that was read is TGTGCCAGCAGTTTGGGACAGGGGGGCACCGGGCAGCTCTAC.

This clone has only a few counts. Genes here carry mouse names. From the germline J gene comes the end of the CDR3, since the read stops 1 residue before it. The chain carries TRBV17 and TRBJ1-4; no clear D gene. Germline CDR1 MNHDT, CDR2 YYDKIL. The CDR3 contains 15 residues. V was shortened by 0 bases and J by 3 bases, with 8 bases between the two germline ends. This CDR3 is CASSRDMGTNERLFF. The sequenced part of the CDR3 DNA is TGTGCTAGCAGTAGAGATATGGGGACCAACGAAAGATTATTT.

As concerns this clone: Any gene name here is a mouse gene name. The read terminates 1 residue ahead of where the CDR3 ends, so the germline J gene completes it. The genes are TRBV20 and TRBJ2-5, with D perhaps matching TRBD1 or TRBD2 (6 bases each). Trimming stripped 0 bases from V and 1 base from J, with 8 bases between. Germline CDR1 and CDR2: GFQATS and STVNSAI. The CDR3 spans 14 residues. CDR3 sequence: CGARDRGDQDTQYF. CDR3 DNA (partial): TGTGGTGCTAGGGATAGGGGGGACCAAGACACCCAGTAC.

In regard to this clone: The listed genes are named as in mouse. With the read ending 1 residue before the CDR3 end, the germline J gene is used to fill in that end. This chain joins TRBV14 and TRBJ2-7; D is perhaps TRBD2 (7 bases). The V gene's germline CDR1 is SGHDT and CDR2 FRDEAV. Trimming removed 0 bases from V and 6 bases from J, with 7 bases in between. The CDR3 totals 12 residues. The part of the CDR3 DNA that was read is TGTGCCAGCAGTTTCTGGGGGGCTGAACAGTAC. This translates into CASSFWGAEQY. In full, the CDR3 reads CASSFWGAEQYF.

In regard to this clone: Mouse gene names apply. Coverage ceases 1 residue before the CDR3 finishes, and the germline J gene fills in the end. The chain couples TRBV4 to TRBJ2-4; 11 bases map to TRBD2. Trimming removed 5 bases from V and 2 bases from J; junction bases left unmatched: 3. CDR1 LGHDT and CDR2 YNNKQL come from the germline V gene (reference sequence). The CDR3 sequence is 15 residues long. CDR3 amino acids: CASSRTGGLQNTLYF. The sequenced CDR3 bases are TGTGCCAGCAGCAGGACTGGGGGGCTTCAAAACACCTTGTAC.

With regard to this clone: Genes and germline are mouse. From the germline J gene comes the end of the CDR3, since the read stops 1 residue before it. The chain couples TRBV1 to TRBJ2-7, with 9 positions matching TRBD2. The J segment lost 8 bases and the V segment lost 1 base, leaving 3 bases of the junction unmatched. Per the germline V gene, CDR1 is NSQYPW and CDR2 is LRSPGD (reference sequence). This CDR3 is built from 13 residues. The CDR3 region is CTCSAGMGGQQYF. Partial CDR3 DNA: TGCACCTGCAGTGCAGGCATGGGGGGGCAACAGTAC.

Comment on this clone: Gene names and germline refer to mouse. Sequencing ends 1 residue short of the CDR3 end; the germline J gene provides the rest. The gene calls are TRBV31 and TRBJ2-3, with a weak D call TRBD2 (7 bases). V was cut by 5 bases and J by 1 base, with 10 bases left in between. CDR1 is GKSSPN, CDR2 SITVG, per germline. This CDR3 contains 13 residues. CDR3 sequence reads: CAWPGGGAETLYF. CDR3 bases read: TGTGCCTGGCCGGGGGGCGGTGCAGAAACGCTGTAT.

About this clone itself: Gene names are mouse gene names. CDR3 protein: CASSYLGTQDTQYF. The sequenced part of the CDR3 DNA is TGTGCCAGCAGCTACCTGGGGACCCAAGACACCCAGTAC. The chain employs TRBV4 and TRBJ2-5; TRBD2 is a possible D gene (6 bases). The DNA ends 1 residue before the CDR3 does, and the rest of the CDR3 is filled in from the germline J gene. The length of the CDR3 is 14 residues. Germline V gene lookup returns CDR1 LGHDT and CDR2 YNNKQL (reference sequence). V lost 3 bases, J lost 2 bases, and 9 bases lay in between.

This clone was observed a few times. The gene names given are mouse names. The read finishes 1 residue shy of the CDR3 end, and the germline J gene is used to complete it. The rearrangement uses TRBV1 and TRBJ2-1; perhaps D is TRBD1 or TRBD2 (5 bases each). V dropped 0 bases and J dropped 3 bases, with 9 bases sitting between them. CDR3 length equals 15 residues. CDR1 and CDR2 (germline): NSQYPW, LRSPGD (reference sequence). The CDR3 protein is CTCSADRDVYAEQFF. The covered CDR3 bases are TGCACCTGCAGTGCAGACCGGGACGTCTATGCTGAGCAGTTC.

A word on this clone: Here the gene names and germline are mouse. The missing CDR3 end, 1 residue past where the read stops, is filled in from the germline J gene. J is TRBJ1-4 and V is TRBV13-1; 10 bases agree with TRBD1. The CDR3 has 14 amino acids. V was clipped by 2 bases and J by 7 bases; unmatched bases: 2. Germline CDR1 NSHNY, CDR2 SYGAGN. The part of the CDR3 DNA that was read is TGTGCCAGCAGTGAGACAGGGGGCGGCGAAAGATTATTT. Residues: CASSETGGGERLF. The CDR3 in its entirety is CASSETGGGERLFF.

This clone has just a few counts. The listed genes are named as in mouse. The read terminates 1 residue before the CDR3 end, so the remaining end is supplied by the germline J gene. The V gene is TRBV5, the J gene TRBJ2-1; 9 nucleotides match TRBD2. CDR1 LGHNA and CDR2 YNLKQL come from the germline V gene (reference sequence). Trimming at V came to 4 bases and at J to 3 bases, leaving 4 bases not matched to a gene. This CDR3 is built from 15 residues. The DNA read from the CDR3 is TGTGCCAGCAGCCCTCTGGGGGGGTCCTATGCTGAGCAGTTC. Protein: CASSPLGGSYAEQF. The complete CDR3 sequence is CASSPLGGSYAEQFF.

In the case of this clone: Gene names follow the mouse nomenclature. The sequenced part of the CDR3 DNA is TGTGCCAGCAGCTCACAGGGAAACAACCAGGCTCCGCTT. It yields the protein CASSSQGNNQAPL. The whole CDR3 is CASSSQGNNQAPLF. The J gene is TRBJ1-5, the V gene TRBV4; possibly TRBD1 for D (6 bases). Read data end 1 residue before the CDR3 end; the end is taken from the germline J gene. Trimming left V 4 bases short and J 1 base short, with 8 bases between. The V gene's germline CDR1 is LGHDT and CDR2 YNNKQL (reference sequence). The CDR3 length is 14 residues.

Of note for this clone: These gene names are mouse names. Read data end 1 residue before the CDR3 end; the end is taken from the germline J gene. The gene calls are TRBV1 and TRBJ2-3; possible D gene TRBD2, 6 bases. The CDR3 spans 13 residues. Deletions cut 3 bases from V and 4 bases from J, with 8 bases between. Germline values: CDR1 NSQYPW, CDR2 LRSPGD (reference sequence). CDR3 bases read: TGCACCTGCAGTGCGGGGGGTTCAGAAACGCTGTAT. It is translated as CTCSAGGSETLY. The full-length CDR3 reads as CTCSAGGSETLYF. Full variable domain (outside the CDR3, taken from reference TRBV1 and TRBJ2-3): VTLLEQNPRWRLVPRGQAVNLRCILKNSQYPWMSWYQQDLQKQLQWLFTLRSPGDKEVKSLPGADYLATRVTDTELRLQVANMSQGRTLYCTCSAGGSETLYFGSGTRLTVL.

On this clone itself: Gene names refer to mouse genes. The read is 1 residue too short to cover the CDR3 end, so that end is filled in from the germline J gene. This chain joins TRBV20 and TRBJ2-4, with D perhaps matching TRBD1 (6 bases). CDR3 length: 13 amino acids. CDR1 is GFQATS and CDR2 is STVNSAI in the germline V gene. V was pared by 0 bases and J by 6 bases, with 10 bases between. CDR3 sequence reads: CGAREGTYNTLYF. The CDR3 DNA, read in part, is TGTGGTGCTAGGGAGGGGACATATAACACCTTGTAC.

This clone was found a few times. These gene names are mouse names. The read ends 1 residue early relative to the CDR3; the germline J gene fills the gap. The V gene is TRBV19, the J gene TRBJ2-7; 12 positions match TRBD2. CDR3 length equals 15 residues. CDR1 FNHDT and CDR2 SITEND come from the germline V gene (reference sequence). V shed 3 bases, J shed 0 bases, and the junction held 1 base outside the gene matches. Incomplete CDR3 DNA: TGTGCCAGCAGTAGGGACTGGGGGGACTCCTATGAACAGTAC. It specifies CASSRDWGDSYEQY. From start to end, the CDR3 is CASSRDWGDSYEQYF. Combining the CDR3 with reference TRBV19 and TRBJ2-7 gives the whole variable domain GGIITQTPKFLIGQEGQKLTLKCQQNFNHDTMYWYRQDSGKGLRLIYYSITENDLQKGDLSEGYDASREKKSSFSLTVTSAQKNEMAVFLCASSRDWGDSYEQYFGPGTRLTVL.

Worth noting for this clone: Gene names refer to mouse genes. The CDR3 DNA, read in part, is TGTGCCAGCAGTGGGACAGGGTCAAACACCGGGCAGCTCTAC. Protein product: CASSGTGSNTGQLY. The full CDR3 protein is CASSGTGSNTGQLYF. The chain uses TRBV13-3 and TRBJ2-2, with 8 positions matching TRBD1. The read terminates 1 residue before the CDR3 end, so the remaining end is supplied by the germline J gene. This CDR3 has 15 amino acids. With 3 bases clipped from V and 0 bases from J, the junction kept 1 base outside the gene matches. Germline V gene lookup returns CDR1 NNHDY and CDR2 SYVADS.